These T cell receptor beta chains were read from a single sample in a study of T cell responses to AZD1222 COVID-19 vaccine. The table came from immunoSEQ multiplex PCR; TCRdb's copy has only in-frame clones and leaves some out. Here the sample spans some 140,000 clones, about 80% being singletons. Specimen: peripheral blood, collected on day 0 of AZD1222 vaccination. The receptors come from an adult in good health. Both conserved end residues are part of each CDR3.

TRBV11-1	TRBJ1-1	CASSRQVMNTEAFF
TRBV4-1	TRBJ1-2	CASSQTPAGRSYGYTF
TRBV6-2/TRBV6-3	TRBJ1-2	CASSYNPGTYGYTF
TRBV2	TRBJ1-1	CASTLRGGEGDTEAFF
TRBV5-1	TRBJ2-6	CASSWDRGSGANVLTF
TRBV28	TRBJ1-4	CASSFPDRPNEKLFF
TRBV2	TRBJ1-2	CASSESRQFGYTF
TRBV24-1	TRBJ2-2	CATRGQSHTGELFF
TRBV24-1	TRBJ2-3	CATSDGGLMLGAGAPTDTQYF
TRBV6-5	TRBJ2-2	CASSYGGGANTGELFF
TRBV19	TRBJ1-5	CASSSRIQQPQHF
TRBV5-1	TRBJ1-6	CASSLDREGSPLHF
TRBV18	TRBJ1-2	CASSPDRLYGYTF
TRBV6-5	TRBJ1-4	CASSYSAPKPKKLFF
TRBV28	TRBJ1-2	CASSLRHGYTF
TRBV15	TRBJ2-5	CATSREGATQETQYF
TRBV2	TRBJ2-7	CASKPDMREQYF
TRBV6-5	TRBJ2-1	CASTGTGYNEQFF
TRBV14	TRBJ2-3	CASSPRLAGAYTQYF
TRBV5-1	TRBJ1-4	CASSLGQQERNEKLFF
TRBV7-9	TRBJ1-4	CASSSARDEKLFF
TRBV11-2	TRBJ1-1	CASSFRPGRDRTEAFF
TRBV20-1	TRBJ1-1	CSASNRAVADIEAFF
TRBV12-3/TRBV12-4	TRBJ1-5	CASSTLGNQPQHF